This is a list of T cell receptor beta chains from one sample in a study of shared clonotypes between healthy human individuals. TCRdb's copy holds only in-frame clones and misses some; the assay was immunoSEQ multiplex PCR. In the table there are approximately 480,000 clones, about 79% of which are singletons. The sequencing input was PBMCs. The receptors were gathered from a woman in her thirties or forties in good health. Some clones in this sample may be carry-over from other donors' samples. Each CDR3 is given with its conserved first and last residue. The order of the fields is clone size, J gene, V gene, D gene, CDR3 DNA, CDR3 protein. D genes are given only for firm matches. Clone size is shown for a subset of rows, as once, few, many or a class of expanded clone.

>-|TRBJ1-1|TRBV10-1|-
TGCGCCAGCAGGAGTTCTAGGGATGCTGAAGCTTTCTTT
CASRSSRDAEAFF
>-|TRBJ2-1|TRBV10-3|TRBD2
TGTGCCATCGCCCAGACTAGCGGTGACAATGAGCAGTTCTTC
CAIAQTSGDNEQFF
>-|TRBJ2-5|TRBV29-1|-
TGCAGCGTTGAATTAGCTTTAGAGACCCAGTACTTC
CSVELALETQYF
>-|TRBJ1-4|TRBV7-9|-
TGTGCCAGCAGCGAGGGGTCGACTAATGAAAAACTGTTTTTT
CASSEGSTNEKLFF
>-|TRBJ1-4|TRBV10-3|TRBD1
TGTGCCATCAGCCCGGGACAGGGTTTGGGTGACGTGGAAAAACTGTTTTTT
CAISPGQGLGDVEKLFF
>few|TRBJ2-3|TRBV6-5|-
TGTGCCAGCAGTTACTCATGGGCTAGCACAGATACGCAGTATTTT
CASSYSWASTDTQYF
>-|TRBJ2-3|TRBV4-1|-
TGCGCCAGCAGCCCCTTAGCGGCAAGCACAGATACGCAGTATTTT
CASSPLAASTDTQYF
>-|TRBJ2-5|TRBV7-2|-
TGTGCCAGCAGCCTTTACGACTCCGGACAAGAGACCCAGTACTTC
CASSLYDSGQETQYF
>-|TRBJ2-7|TRBV28|TRBD2
TGTGCCAGCAGGCTCGGGACTACCTACGAGCAGTACTTC
CASRLGTTYEQYF
>once|TRBJ2-1|TRBV9|TRBD2
TGTGCCAGCAGCCCCCGGCTAGCGGGAGAGGACAATGAGCAGTTCTTC
CASSPRLAGEDNEQFF
>once|TRBJ2-5|TRBV5-1|TRBD1
TGCGCCAGCAGCACGGGACAGATCCAAGAGACCCAGTACTTC
CASSTGQIQETQYF
>-|TRBJ2-1|TRBV30|TRBD2
TGTGCCTGGAGTGTCCCAGGGTCGGGAGGTAGTGAGCAGTTCTTC
CAWSVPGSGGSEQFF
>many|TRBJ1-3|TRBV6-1|-
TGTGCCAGCAGTGACCCGCGGGGAGCTGGAAACACCATATATTTT
CASSDPRGAGNTIYF
>-|TRBJ1-4|TRBV16|-
TGTGCCAGCAGCCAATCACGGGGTACTAATGAAAAACTGTTTTTT
CASSQSRGTNEKLFF
>-|TRBJ1-2|TRBV27|TRBD1
TGTGCCAGCAGTGCGCGGGACAGGGCGGGCGGCTACACCTTC
CASSARDRAGGYTF
>-|TRBJ2-5|TRBV4-1|TRBD1
TGCGCCAGCAGCCAATTCGGGGGACAGGGGGCGGAGATGGAGACCCAGTACTTC
CASSQFGGQGAEMETQYF
>-|TRBJ2-7|TRBV13|-
TGTGCCAGCAGCAGCAACCGGGAAAAATCCTACGAGCAGTACTTC
CASSSNREKSYEQYF
>-|TRBJ2-2|TRBV4-3|-
TGCGCCAGCAGCCAAGAATGGCGCAGGACCGGGGAGCTGTTTTTT
CASSQEWRRTGELFF
>-|TRBJ2-7|TRBV19|TRBD1
TGTGCCAGTAGTCCGACAGGGTTGGCCGAGCAGTACTTC
CASSPTGLAEQYF
>once|TRBJ1-6|TRBV14|-
TGTGCCAGCAGCCAAGAGGCTTCACCCCTCCACTTT
CASSQEASPLHF
>-|TRBJ2-5|TRBV28|TRBD1
TGTGCCAGCAGTCCGGCCGGGACAGGGGAAGAGACCCAGTACTTC
CASSPAGTGEETQYF
>-|TRBJ1-2|TRBV7-2|-
TGTGCCAGCAGCTTAGAGTTGGCAGGGGAGGGCTGTGGCTACACCTTC
CASSLELAGEGCGYTF
>once|TRBJ1-3|TRBV4-3|-
TGCGCCAGCAGCCAGGACACTTCGGTCGGAAACACCATATATTTT
CASSQDTSVGNTIYF
>-|TRBJ1-2|TRBV29-1|TRBD1
TGCAGCGTTGAAGTCGGACAGGGCTATGGCTACACCTTC
CSVEVGQGYGYTF
>-|TRBJ2-4|TRBV5-5|-
TGTGCCAGCAGCTTGGTCCTAGCGATAGCCAAAAACATTCAGTACTTC
CASSLVLAIAKNIQYF
>-|TRBJ2-2|TRBV6-1|TRBD2
TGTGCCAGCAGTCGGGAGGACACCGGGGAGCTGTTTTTT
CASSREDTGELFF
>few|TRBJ2-7|TRBV7-9|-
TGTGCCAGCAGCTTGCTAGATCACGAGCAGTACTTC
CASSLLDHEQYF
>-|TRBJ1-4|TRBV5-1|-
TGCGCCAGCAGCTTGGACGGGACCGCTGAAAAACTGTTTTTT
CASSLDGTAEKLFF
>-|TRBJ1-2|TRBV11-2|TRBD1
TGTGCCAGCAGCCCGTTCACCTCAGGACAGGGCACCTTC
CASSPFTSGQGTF
>-|TRBJ2-3|TRBV28|-
TGTGCCAGCAGCCACTCGGGATTGGTACTTACGCAGTATTTT
CASSHSGLVLTQYF